This T cell receptor beta chain was captured in a study of cytomegalovirus exposure and HLA in healthy donors. Study-wide results and caveats: The study assumed roughly uniform donor sequencing depth for presence/absence analyses. TCR sequences were mostly rare, though some public TCRs occurred in many donors.

In regard to this clone: The antigen is not known.

CDR3 length equals 14 residues. Trimming pared 1 base from V and 3 bases from J, leaving 10 bases between. Germline V gives CDR1 PRHDT, CDR2 FYEKMQ (reference sequence). Researchers ran the PCR with 60 Vbeta and 13 Jbeta primers. Assay: immunoSEQ multiplex PCR; the TCRdb copy retains only in-frame clones and omits some. The sample yields under 140,000 clones, over 60% seen once. The receptor was derived from a woman in her sixties or seventies in good health and CMV-seropositive. The sample was PBMCs. The chain uses TRBV13 and TRBJ2-7, with a tentative D call TRBD1 (5 bases). The CDR3: CASSLDRTNYEQYF. CDR3 coding DNA: TGTGCCAGCAGCTTAGATCGGACAAACTACGAGCAGTACTTC.